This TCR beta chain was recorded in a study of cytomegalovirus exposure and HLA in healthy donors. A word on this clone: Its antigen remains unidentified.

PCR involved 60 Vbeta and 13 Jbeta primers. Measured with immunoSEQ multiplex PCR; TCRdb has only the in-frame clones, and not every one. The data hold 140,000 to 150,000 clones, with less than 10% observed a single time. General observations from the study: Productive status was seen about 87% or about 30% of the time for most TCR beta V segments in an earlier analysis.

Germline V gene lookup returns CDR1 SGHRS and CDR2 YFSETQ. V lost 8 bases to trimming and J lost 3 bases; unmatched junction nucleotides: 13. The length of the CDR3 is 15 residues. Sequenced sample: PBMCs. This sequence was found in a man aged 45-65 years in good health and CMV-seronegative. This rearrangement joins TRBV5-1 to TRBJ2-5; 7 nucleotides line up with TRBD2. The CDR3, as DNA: TGCGCCAGTAAACTCGTGGGGCTAGCGGAAGAGACCCAGTACTTC. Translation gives CASKLVGLAEETQYF.